This T cell receptor beta chain originates from a study of cytomegalovirus exposure and HLA in healthy donors. Overall study results and limits: Later analysis associated a missense DCLRE1C variant with TCR beta V- and J-gene trimming. Looking again later, the authors saw that most CMV-associated TCR beta chains seemed HLA-restricted. Analysis was performed later, and it showed HLA-associated TCR beta chains to be more clonally expanded than equally common others. The authors confirmed in vitro that a few CMV-associated chains were specific for CMV antigens.

PCR involved 60 Vbeta and 13 Jbeta primers. TCRdb keeps only in-frame clones here, not all; method: immunoSEQ multiplex PCR. The sample has 150,000 to 200,000 clones, roughly 79% seen once; the top ten hold 1.5% to 2%. There are 12 residues in the CDR3. Per germline, CDR1 ENHRY and CDR2 SYGVKD. Trimming removed 4 bases from V and 3 bases from J, with 5 bases in between. About this clone itself: Its target is unknown.

The chain recombines TRBV10-3 with TRBJ2-3; D not resolved. The source material was PBMCs. This sequence originates from a man aged 25-40 years in good health and CMV-seronegative. The CDR3 bases are TGTGCCATCAGTGCGCGGACAGATACGCAGTATTTT. The encoded protein is CAISARTDTQYF.